Here is one T cell receptor (beta chain) with its context. Germline V lookup: CDR1 SGHRS, CDR2 YFSETQ. V lost 3 bases to trimming and J lost 7 bases; unmatched junction nucleotides: 9. This CDR3 is built from 16 residues. TCRdb reanalysed the RT-PCR reads using MiXCR and keeps one entry per CDR3 protein. This table has hundreds of thousands of distinct CDR3 sequences, over 12% appearing once. Sequencing was performed on memory CD4+ T cells from blood. The chain is built from TRBV5-1 and TRBJ2-2, with 10 bases lining up with TRBD1. This TCR came from a female donor in good health, serving as a healthy control. As DNA, the CDR3 is TGCGCCAGCAGCTCCCGAAGGGACAGGGGTGTCGGGGAGCTGTTTTTT. Its translation is CASSSRRDRGVGELFF. The whole variable domain, filled in from reference TRBV5-1 and TRBJ2-2, reads KAGVTQTPRYLIKTRGQQVTLSCSPISGHRSVSWYQQTPGQGLQFLFEYFSETQRNKGNFPGRFSGRQFSNSRSEMNVSTLELGDSALYLCASSSRRDRGVGELFFGEGSRLTVL.